Each of the 10 T cell receptor beta chains below was sequenced from the same sample in a study of blood T cell repertoires in COVID-19. Here immunoSEQ multiplex PCR was the method, and the copy in TCRdb shows in-frame clones only, minus some. Counted here are roughly 190,000 clones, under 90% occurring once; the ten biggest clones make up 14%. The source material was peripheral blood. These receptors were obtained from a woman between 70 and 85 years old with COVID-19, enrolled during active disease.

The CDR3 is CASTHPEDQPQHF. CDR3 bases: TGTGCCAGCACCCACCCAGAAGATCAGCCCCAGCATTTT. This chain joins TRBV11-3 and TRBJ1-5; D is unclear. The V and J ends lost 7 bases and 5 bases respectively, with 12 bases between them. CDR1 is SGHNT and CDR2 is YENEEA in the germline V gene. CDR3 length: 13 amino acids.

The chain recombines TRBV28 with TRBJ2-7, with TRBD2 matching over 9 bases. The germline V gene encodes CDR1 MDHEN and CDR2 SYDVKM. The V and J ends lost 5 bases and 0 bases, in that order; junction bases with no gene match: 5. This CDR3 contains 15 residues. The CDR3: CASSVSGGLSYEQYV. The CDR3 DNA is TGTGCCAGCAGTGTTAGCGGGGGCCTCTCCTACGAGCAGTACGTC.

V and J are TRBV2 and TRBJ2-3, with 16 bases aligning to TRBD2. Trimming removed 4 bases from V and 5 bases from J; junction bases left unmatched: 15. The CDR3 consists of 20 residues. In germline, CDR1 is SNHLY, CDR2 FYNNEI. CDR3 bases: TGTGCCAGCAGTGCCCCCGGGACTAGCGGGGGGGCGATTCTGGGAGATACGCAGTATTTT. Translation gives CASSAPGTSGGAILGDTQYF.

This clone was detected once. CDR3 amino acids: CASRSDEQFF. Here the CDR3 DNA reads TGTGCCAGCAGGAGCGATGAGCAGTTCTTC. The V gene is TRBV27, the J gene TRBJ2-1; no clear D gene. Trimming cost V 6 bases and J 8 bases, with 5 bases left between them. The V gene's germline CDR1 is MNHEY and CDR2 SMNVEV (reference sequence). This CDR3 is 10 amino acids long.

The chain combines TRBV28 with TRBJ1-3, with unresolved D. Trimming stripped 5 bases from V and 2 bases from J, with 13 bases between. The CDR3 totals 15 residues. In germline, CDR1 is MDHEN, CDR2 SYDVKM. The CDR3 reads CASSKRGAPGNTIYF. In nucleotides, the CDR3 is TGTGCCAGCAGTAAGCGGGGTGCCCCTGGAAACACCATATATTTT. The full variable domain, with the rest looked up from reference TRBV28 and TRBJ1-3, is DVKVTQSSRYLVKRTGEKVFLECVQDMDHENMFWYRQDPGLGLRLIYFSYDVKMKEKGDIPEGYSVSREKKERFSLILESASTNQTSMYLCASSKRGAPGNTIYFGEGSWLTVV.

This clone was seen only once. This chain connects TRBV5-1 to TRBJ2-7; D may be TRBD1 (5 bases). Germline CDR1 reads SGHRS; CDR2 reads YFSETQ. Deletions cut 1 base from V and 5 bases from J, with 13 bases between. This CDR3 has 14 residues. The CDR3 coding sequence is TGCGCCAGCAGCTTGACAGGCCCCGCCGACGAGCAGTACTTC. Its translation: CASSLTGPADEQYF. The variable domain in full, completed from reference TRBV5-1 and TRBJ2-7, reads KAGVTQTPRYLIKTRGQQVTLSCSPISGHRSVSWYQQTPGQGLQFLFEYFSETQRNKGNFPGRFSGRQFSNSRSEMNVSTLELGDSALYLCASSLTGPADEQYFGPGTRLTVT.

This clone was counted only a few times. The V call is TRBV10-3, the J call TRBJ2-1; TRBD2 is a possible D gene (6 bases). Trimming removed 7 bases from V and 2 bases from J, with 12 bases in between. The germline gives CDR1 ENHRY, CDR2 SYGVKD. The CDR3 sequence is 14 residues long. This CDR3 reads CAITAGSTYNEQFF. The CDR3, as DNA: TGTGCCATCACGGCGGGAAGTACCTACAATGAGCAGTTCTTC.

This clone rates as medium-sized. This rearrangement joins TRBV5-4 to TRBJ1-6; D is possibly TRBD1 (5 bases). The V gene lost 1 base and the J gene lost 6 bases, with 8 bases spanning the gap. The germline V gene encodes CDR1 SGHNT and CDR2 YYREEE (reference sequence). The CDR3 consists of 14 residues. CDR3 sequence (DNA): TGTGCCAGCAGCTTGAAGCAGGGTAATTCACCCCTCCACTTT. The encoded protein is CASSLKQGNSPLHF.

V and J are TRBV20-1 and TRBJ1-2; 7 bases are shared with TRBD1. The CDR3 contains 11 residues. V shed 4 bases, J shed 4 bases, and the junction held 0 bases outside the gene matches. Germline loops: CDR1 DFQATT, CDR2 SNEGSKA (reference sequence). For the CDR3, the DNA is TGCAGTGCTAAGGGGGCCTATGGCTACACCTTC. This encodes CSAKGAYGYTF.

This clone was observed once. The chain has TRBV13 and TRBJ2-2; the match to TRBD2 covers 12 bases. V gave up 4 bases and J gave up 4 bases; unmatched junction bases: 10. CDR3 length: 18 residues. Germline V gene lookup returns CDR1 PRHDT and CDR2 FYEKMQ (reference sequence). The CDR3 region is CASSWSLAGGPGTGELFF. DNA of the CDR3: TGTGCCAGCAGCTGGAGTCTAGCGGGAGGGCCCGGCACCGGGGAGCTGTTTTTT.